Below are 5 T cell receptor beta chains sequenced from a single sample in a study of cytomegalovirus exposure and HLA in healthy donors. Use of 60 Vbeta and 13 Jbeta primers characterized the PCR. Data came from immunoSEQ multiplex PCR; TCRdb stores just in-frame clones and leaves some out. This sample has 130,000 to 150,000 clones; over 70% occur once, and the top ten carry about 5.6%. Sequencing used PBMCs. The source of these receptors is a man aged 25-40 years in good health and CMV-seropositive.

CDR3 nucleotides: TGTGCCACCCTCGGGGGGCAGAGAGAGCAGTACTTC. It specifies CATLGGQREQYF. The V gene is TRBV28, the J gene TRBJ2-7; tentatively, D is TRBD2 (7 bases). Trimming stripped 10 bases from V and 7 bases from J, with 17 bases between. The CDR3 length is 12 residues. Per germline, CDR1 MDHEN and CDR2 SYDVKM. Full variable domain (remainder filled in from reference TRBV28 and TRBJ2-7): DVKVTQSSRYLVKRTGEKVFLECVQDMDHENMFWYRQDPGLGLRLIYFSYDVKMKEKGDIPEGYSVSREKKERFSLILESASTNQTSMYLCATLGGQREQYFGPGTRLTVT.

This clone was detected once. CDR3 in DNA: TGTGCCAGCAGCTTGGTTGCGGGAGCCCCGGGTGAGCAGTTCTTC. Protein: CASSLVAGAPGEQFF. The gene calls are TRBV5-6 and TRBJ2-1; 7 nucleotides agree with TRBD2. Per germline, CDR1 SGHDT and CDR2 YYEEEE. The V and J ends lost 0 bases and 9 bases, in that order; junction bases with no gene match: 9. CDR3 size: 15 residues. Combining the CDR3 with reference TRBV5-6 and TRBJ2-1 gives the whole variable domain DAGVTQSPTHLIKTRGQQVTLRCSPKSGHDTVSWYQQALGQGPQFIFQYYEEEERQRGNFPDRFSGHQFPNYSSELNVNALLLGDSALYLCASSLVAGAPGEQFFGPGTRLTVL.

This clone was recorded a few times. The rearrangement links TRBV4-3 to TRBJ2-1; 12 positions match TRBD1. CDR1 and CDR2 (germline): LGHNA, YSLEER. V dropped 3 bases and J dropped 0; count of bases not matched to a gene: 12. The length of the CDR3 is 20 residues. CDR3 coding DNA: TGCGCCAGCAGCCACCCGCCCGGGACAGGGGGCTTTTTCTCCTACAATGAGCAGTTCTTC. This sequence encodes CASSHPPGTGGFFSYNEQFF.

The rearrangement uses TRBV6-5 and TRBJ1-4; 9 positions match TRBD1. This CDR3 is built from 14 residues. From germline, CDR1 is MNHEY and CDR2 SVGAGI. V shed 6 bases and J 8 bases; nucleotides not matched to a gene: 7. CDR3 DNA: TGTGCCAGCAGAAGGACAGGGGTTGGCGAAAAACTGTTTTTT. This codes for CASRRTGVGEKLFF.

CDR3 DNA: TGTGCCAGTAGTATCTGGGCAGGGATGAAGGGTTCCTACAATGAGCAGTTCTTC. Amino acid sequence: CASSIWAGMKGSYNEQFF. The chain is built from TRBV19 and TRBJ2-1, with a weak D call TRBD1 (5 bases). Trimming shortened V by 3 bases and J by 1 base, and 19 bases separated the two germline ends. Germline V gene data show CDR1 as LNHDA and CDR2 as SQIVND (reference sequence). The CDR3 has 18 amino acids.